Sequencing of this T cell receptor beta chain was carried out in a study of T-cell reconstitution after alpha-beta-depleted transplantation in children. Unique molecular identifiers featured in how the TCRbeta library was prepared. One entry per CDR3 protein, called by TCRdb with MiXCR from the PCR reads. This table has approximately 99,000 distinct CDR3 sequences, 5% to 7% appearing once. Overall study results and limits: Expanded graft clones, several hundred of them, were reportedly the source of alpha-beta T cells about two months after transplant. One year after transplant, T-cell counts and diversity came mostly from newly produced T cells. Several patients had high TCRbeta diversity at day 60; it came from surviving recipient T cells and thymic progenitors.

Per germline, CDR1 SNHLY and CDR2 FYNNEI. V was pared by 3 bases and J by 7 bases, with 8 bases of the junction left unmatched. The CDR3 contains 15 residues. This clonotype was detected ten times or more. No antigen is known for it. Material: PBMCs, mostly from graft donor cells, obtained 360 days after TCRalphabeta/CD19-depleted stem cell transplant. The TCR originated in a male patient between 2 and 15 years old who had a stem cell transplant for acute lymphoblastic leukemia, so the T cells may come from the graft donor. J is TRBJ2-1 and V is TRBV2, with 8 nucleotides matching TRBD2. The CDR3 DNA follows: TGTGCCAGCAGTGATCCCGGGACTAGGGGGAATGAGCAGTTCTTC. Protein: CASSDPGTRGNEQFF.